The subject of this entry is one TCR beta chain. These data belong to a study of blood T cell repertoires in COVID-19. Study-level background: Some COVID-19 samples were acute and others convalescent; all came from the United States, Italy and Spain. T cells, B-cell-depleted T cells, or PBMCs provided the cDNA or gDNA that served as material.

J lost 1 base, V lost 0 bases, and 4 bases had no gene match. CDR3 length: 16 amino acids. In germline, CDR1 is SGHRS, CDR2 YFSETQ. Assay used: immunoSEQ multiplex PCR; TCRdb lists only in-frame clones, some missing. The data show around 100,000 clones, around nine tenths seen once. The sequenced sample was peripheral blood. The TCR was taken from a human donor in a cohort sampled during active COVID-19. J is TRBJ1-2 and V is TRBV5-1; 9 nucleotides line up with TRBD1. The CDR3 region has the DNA TGCGCCAGCAGCTTGGCCGGGACAGGGTTTAACTATGGCTACACCTTC. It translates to CASSLAGTGFNYGYTF.